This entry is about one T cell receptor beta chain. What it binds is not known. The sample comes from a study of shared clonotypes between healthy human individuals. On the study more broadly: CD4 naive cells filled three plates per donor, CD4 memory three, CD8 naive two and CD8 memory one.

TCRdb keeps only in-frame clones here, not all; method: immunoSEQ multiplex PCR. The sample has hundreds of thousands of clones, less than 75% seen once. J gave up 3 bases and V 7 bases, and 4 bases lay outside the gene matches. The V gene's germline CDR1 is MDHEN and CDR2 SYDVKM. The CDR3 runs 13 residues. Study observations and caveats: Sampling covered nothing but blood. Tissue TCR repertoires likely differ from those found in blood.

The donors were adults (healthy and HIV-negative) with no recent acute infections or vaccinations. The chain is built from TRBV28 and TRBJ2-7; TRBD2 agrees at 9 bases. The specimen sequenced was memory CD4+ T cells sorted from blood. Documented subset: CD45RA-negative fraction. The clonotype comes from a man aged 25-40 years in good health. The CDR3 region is CASTLSGSYEQYF. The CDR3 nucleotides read TGTGCCAGCACGCTTAGCGGGAGCTACGAGCAGTACTTC. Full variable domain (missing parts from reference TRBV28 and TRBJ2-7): DVKVTQSSRYLVKRTGEKVFLECVQDMDHENMFWYRQDPGLGLRLIYFSYDVKMKEKGDIPEGYSVSREKKERFSLILESASTNQTSMYLCASTLSGSYEQYFGPGTRLTVT.